A selection of T cell receptor beta chains follows, all from one sample in a study of CD8 T cells in ankylosing spondylitis. TCRdb redid the calling of the 5' RACE reads with MiXCR, one entry per CDR3 protein. The table includes about 340,000 distinct CDR3 sequences, roughly 8% detected once. The source material was blood, either unsorted or a sorted T cell fraction (not recorded which). These receptors originate from a male donor with ankylosing spondylitis. The CDR3 runs from the conserved cysteine through the conserved F or W. D genes are given only for firm matches. Clone size is not always given. Where it is, it says once, few, many or a class for expanded clones.

J gene,clone size,V gene,CDR3 length,D gene,CDR3 DNA,CDR3 protein
TRBJ2-7,-,TRBV10-3,15,-,TGTGCCAACAGTGCAATAAAAGGGTACTCCTACGAGCAGTACTTC,CANSAIKGYSYEQYF
TRBJ2-1,few,TRBV29-1,14,TRBD2,TGCAGCGTTGATGAGGGCGGGAGTACAAATGAGCAGTTCTTC,CSVDEGGSTNEQFF
TRBJ2-1,few,TRBV7-9,17,-,TGTGCCAGCACTTTAAAAGGGGTGGGAGACTCCTACAATGAGCAGTTCTTC,CASTLKGVGDSYNEQFF
TRBJ2-1,once,TRBV20-1,12,TRBD1,TGCAGTGCTAGAGTTCCGGACAGGGTCACCTTCTTC,CSARVPDRVTFF
TRBJ2-3,-,TRBV20-1,14,TRBD2,TGCAGTGCCGGGACTAGCCTCGGCACAGATACGCAGTATTTT,CSAGTSLGTDTQYF
TRBJ2-7,-,TRBV5-1,16,TRBD2,TGCGCCAGCACCCTGGGCGCTAGCGGGTGGGGGAACGAGCAGTACTTC,CASTLGASGWGNEQYF
TRBJ2-7,-,TRBV7-9,15,TRBD2,TGTGCCAGCAGCATAAGACTAGCGGGAACCTACGAGCAGTACTTC,CASSIRLAGTYEQYF
TRBJ2-1,many,TRBV20-1,15,-,TGCAGTGCTAGACCAGGGGCAGGCGCCTACAATGAGCAGTTCTTC,CSARPGAGAYNEQFF
TRBJ1-2,many,TRBV4-2,13,-,TGTGCCAGCAGCCAGTACAGGGATAACGGCTACACCTTC,CASSQYRDNGYTF
TRBJ2-1,few,TRBV20-1,10,-,TGCAGTGTCTACTACAATGAGCAGTTCTTC,CSVYYNEQFF
TRBJ2-4,many,TRBV28,20,-,TGTGCCAGCAGTTTTGATCTAAGGGGGCGGGGAGGTTATGCCAAAAACATTCAGTACTTC,CASSFDLRGRGGYAKNIQYF
TRBJ2-3,few,TRBV20-1,15,TRBD2,TGCAGTGCTAGAGACACTAGCGGAGACACAGATACGCAGTATTTT,CSARDTSGDTDTQYF
TRBJ2-7,-,TRBV5-1,17,-,TGCGCCAGCAGCTTGGACCCCGGTGGGGGGACTCTCTACGAGCAGTACTTC,CASSLDPGGGTLYEQYF
TRBJ2-1,few,TRBV6-1,13,-,TGTGCCAGCATACGGGGCTCCTACAATGAGCAGTTCTTC,CASIRGSYNEQFF
TRBJ1-1,few,TRBV29-1,11,-,TGCAGCGTTGTCTGGGGCACTGAAGCTTTCTTT,CSVVWGTEAFF
TRBJ1-1,many,TRBV18,14,-,TGTGCCAGCTCACCCGGGGGCGGCCACACTGAAGCTTTCTTT,CASSPGGGHTEAFF
TRBJ2-7,-,TRBV29-1,13,-,TGCAGCGTCGCCGAAGAGGGGGGCTCCGAGCAGTACTTC,CSVAEEGGSEQYF
TRBJ2-1,-,TRBV3-1,15,-,TGTGCCAGCAGCCAAGACGCGGGGAGCTACAATGAGCAGTTCTTC,CASSQDAGSYNEQFF
TRBJ1-3,-,TRBV29-1,11,-,TGCAGCGTTGAGGGAGGAAACACCATATATTTT,CSVEGGNTIYF
TRBJ2-1,-,TRBV18,16,TRBD2,TGTGCCAGCTCACCCCGTGGACTAGCGGGAGAGGGTGAGCAGTTCTTC,CASSPRGLAGEGEQFF
TRBJ2-1,many,TRBV20-1,14,-,TGCAGTGCCGCCCCGGTAGTAGCAGACAATGAGCAGTTCTTC,CSAAPVVADNEQFF
TRBJ1-1,few,TRBV5-1,15,TRBD1,TGCGCCAGCAGCTTGGAGTCAGGGGGCGTGTTAAGAGCTTTCTTT,CASSLESGGVLRAFF
TRBJ2-7,many,TRBV7-6,13,-,TGTGCCAGCAGCTTAGGGCGCAGGGAAGAGCAGTACTTC,CASSLGRREEQYF
TRBJ2-2,many,TRBV25-1,15,-,TGTGCCAGTGGGCCCCCACCTTCGAACACCGGGGAGCTGTTTTTT,CASGPPPSNTGELFF
TRBJ2-1,few,TRBV20-1,12,-,TGCAGTGCTGGTAGCGTGCCTGGTGAGCAGTTCTTC,CSAGSVPGEQFF
TRBJ2-1,many,TRBV5-1,14,TRBD1,TGCGCCAGCAGCTGGAATGACAGGGACAATGAGCAGTTCTTC,CASSWNDRDNEQFF
TRBJ2-5,-,TRBV7-2,14,-,TGTGCCAGCAGCTTAGTCCGCTCGCAAGAGACCCAGTACTTC,CASSLVRSQETQYF
TRBJ2-2,-,TRBV9,15,-,TGTGCCAGCACCCTTGAGCCGAGTAGCCCCGGGGAGCTGTTTTTT,CASTLEPSSPGELFF
TRBJ1-3,-,TRBV5-5,14,-,TGTGCCAGCAGCACTACCACAGGGGGAAACACCATATATTTT,CASSTTTGGNTIYF
TRBJ2-6,-,TRBV29-1,17,TRBD2,TGCAGCGTTGAACTGTGGAGGGAGGGATCTGGGGCCAACGTCCTGACTTTC,CSVELWREGSGANVLTF
TRBJ2-5,-,TRBV9,14,TRBD1,TGTGCCAGCAGCGTCAGACAGGGCCAAGAGACCCAGTACTTC,CASSVRQGQETQYF
TRBJ2-1,many,TRBV24-1,16,TRBD1,TGTGCCACCAGTGATGCCCCCGGACAGGGGAGGGATGAGCAGTTCTTC,CATSDAPGQGRDEQFF
TRBJ2-3,few,TRBV7-9,17,TRBD2,TGTGCCAGCAGCTCCCCCACTAGCGGTACTAGCACAGATACGCAGTATTTT,CASSSPTSGTSTDTQYF
TRBJ2-1,-,TRBV5-4,16,TRBD2,TGTGCCAGCAGCTTGGGCGGGGCGGGAGGCGATAGTGAGCAGTTCTTC,CASSLGGAGGDSEQFF
TRBJ2-2,-,TRBV24-1,16,-,TGTGCCACCAGTGACGCACGTGGGGTTGGCACCGGGGAGCTGTTTTTT,CATSDARGVGTGELFF
TRBJ1-2,few,TRBV7-9,14,-,TGTGCCAGCAGCCCCGGGGAGGCAGGAGGCGGCTACACCTTC,CASSPGEAGGGYTF
TRBJ2-2,-,TRBV7-9,15,-,TGTGCCAGCAGCTTAATCCAGGGATGGTCCGGGGAGCTGTTTTTT,CASSLIQGWSGELFF
TRBJ1-6,-,TRBV20-1,16,TRBD1,TGCAGTGCTACTCGGGGGACAGGGGGCTCTAATTCACCCCTCCACTTT,CSATRGTGGSNSPLHF
TRBJ1-4,-,TRBV7-2,15,-,TGTGCCAGCAGCCAGGCACTTGGGGGTATAGAAAAACTGTTTTTT,CASSQALGGIEKLFF
TRBJ2-7,-,TRBV20-1,12,-,TGCAGTGCTATTTGGAGCTCCTACGAGCAGTACTTC,CSAIWSSYEQYF
TRBJ2-2,many,TRBV5-1,14,-,TGCGCCAGCAGGGGAGGCGCGAACACCGGGGAGCTGTTTTTT,CASRGGANTGELFF
TRBJ2-1,many,TRBV20-1,16,TRBD2,TGCAGTGCTAGTAGTACTAGCGGGAGGGCCTTTAATGAGCAGTTCTTC,CSASSTSGRAFNEQFF
TRBJ2-7,few,TRBV12-3/TRBV12-4,15,TRBD2,TGTGCCAGCACCGCCGGACTAGCGGGAGTAGGCGAGCAGTACTTC,CASTAGLAGVGEQYF
TRBJ2-5,few,TRBV7-2,14,TRBD2,TGTGCCAGCAGACGCAGCGGGATCCAAGAGACCCAGTACTTC,CASRRSGIQETQYF
TRBJ1-2,many,TRBV9,15,-,TGTGCCAGCAGCGTAGGGGGGAAGGGCTACTATGGCTACACCTTC,CASSVGGKGYYGYTF
TRBJ2-7,-,TRBV18,16,TRBD2,TGTGCCAGCTCACCAAGGACTAGCGGGAGAGCCTACGAGCAGTACTTC,CASSPRTSGRAYEQYF
TRBJ2-5,-,TRBV11-2,18,TRBD2,TGTGCCAGCAGCCAGTCTCGTAGGGGACTAGCGGGGCAAGAGACCCAGTACTTC,CASSQSRRGLAGQETQYF
TRBJ1-2,few,TRBV20-1,14,-,TGCAGTGCTAGAGCGAGAGTTGGTGGCTATGGCTACACCTTC,CSARARVGGYGYTF
TRBJ2-6,few,TRBV29-1,17,-,TGCAGCGTTGGCGGGCTGGAGGAGGGGCGTGGGGCCAACGTCCTGACTTTC,CSVGGLEEGRGANVLTF
TRBJ2-1,many,TRBV28,15,-,TGTGCCAGCAGTTTAACGGGAGAGGGTTACAATGAGCAGTTCTTC,CASSLTGEGYNEQFF
TRBJ2-1,many,TRBV7-9,15,TRBD2,TGTGCCAGCAGCCTAAGCGGGAGGGCCTACAATGAGCAGTTCTTC,CASSLSGRAYNEQFF
TRBJ1-2,few,TRBV18,16,-,TGTGCCAGCTCCCCTTCCCCGACGGGCGGGAATTATGGCTACACCTTC,CASSPSPTGGNYGYTF
TRBJ2-7,few,TRBV20-1,13,TRBD2,TGCAGTGCTATTAGCGGGGCACCCTACGAGCAGTACTTC,CSAISGAPYEQYF
TRBJ1-2,few,TRBV18,17,-,TGTGCCAGCTCACCCCGAGGTGGGGGCTTTACTAACTATGGCTACACCTTC,CASSPRGGGFTNYGYTF